This T cell receptor beta chain was obtained from a study of vaccination and CD4 T cells after COVID-19. Oncomine TCR Beta short-read sequencing was applied to DNA from cultured CD4+ T cells. TCRdb fed the PCR reads into MiXCR, producing one record per CDR3 protein. Of 9,500 to 15,000 distinct CDR3 sequences listed, about 57% were seen once; the top ten hold over 25%. Specified treatment: roughly 10-day PBMC culture with coronavirus spike peptide pools or control peptides (ViraFEST assay). As concerns this clonotype: Its antigen remains unknown.

Germline lookup yields CDR1 MNHEY and CDR2 SVGEGT. V dropped 4 bases and J dropped 6; count of bases not matched to a gene: 11. This CDR3 spans 15 amino acids. This sequence originates from a human donor who had recovered from COVID-19. Material for sequencing was CD4+ T cells from blood, cultured in vitro. V gene TRBV6-2 or TRBV6-3 combines with J gene TRBJ2-7; 8 positions match TRBD1. CDR3: CASSSLQGGGSEQYF. The DNA for the CDR3 is TGTGCCAGCAGTTCCCTACAGGGGGGAGGCTCCGAGCAGTACTTC.